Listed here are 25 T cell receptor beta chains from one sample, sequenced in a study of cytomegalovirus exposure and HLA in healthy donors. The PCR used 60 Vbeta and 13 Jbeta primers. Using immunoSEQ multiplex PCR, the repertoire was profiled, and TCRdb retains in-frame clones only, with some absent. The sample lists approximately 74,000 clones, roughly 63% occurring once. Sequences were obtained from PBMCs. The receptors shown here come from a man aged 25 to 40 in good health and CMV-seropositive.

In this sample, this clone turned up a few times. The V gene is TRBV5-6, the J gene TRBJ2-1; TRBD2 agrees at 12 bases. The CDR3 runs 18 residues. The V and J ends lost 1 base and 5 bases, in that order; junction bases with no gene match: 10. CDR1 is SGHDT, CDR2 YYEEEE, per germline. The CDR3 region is CASSLTLRGLAGHNEQFF. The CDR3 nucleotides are TGTGCCAGCAGCTTGACCCTTCGTGGACTAGCGGGGCACAATGAGCAGTTCTTC.

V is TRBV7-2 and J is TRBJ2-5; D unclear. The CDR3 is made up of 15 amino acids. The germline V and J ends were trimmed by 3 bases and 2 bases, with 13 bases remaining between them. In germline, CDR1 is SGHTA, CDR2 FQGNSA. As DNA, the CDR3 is TGTGCCAGCAGCTTGGAGCTGATCGAACAAGAGACCCAGTACTTC. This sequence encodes CASSLELIEQETQYF.

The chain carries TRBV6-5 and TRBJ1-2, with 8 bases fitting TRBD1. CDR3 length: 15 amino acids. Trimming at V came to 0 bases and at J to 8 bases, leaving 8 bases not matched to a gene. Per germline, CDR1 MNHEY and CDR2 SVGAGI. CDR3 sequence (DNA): TGTGCCAGCAGTTACTCACCCACAGGGGGTGGGGGCTACACCTTC. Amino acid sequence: CASSYSPTGGGGYTF.

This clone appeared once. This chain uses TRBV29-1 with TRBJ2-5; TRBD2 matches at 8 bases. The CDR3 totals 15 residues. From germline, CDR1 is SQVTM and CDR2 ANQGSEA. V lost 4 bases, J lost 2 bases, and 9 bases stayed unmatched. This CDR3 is CSVGLSGSEQETQYF. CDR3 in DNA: TGCAGCGTTGGATTAAGCGGGAGCGAACAAGAGACCCAGTACTTC.

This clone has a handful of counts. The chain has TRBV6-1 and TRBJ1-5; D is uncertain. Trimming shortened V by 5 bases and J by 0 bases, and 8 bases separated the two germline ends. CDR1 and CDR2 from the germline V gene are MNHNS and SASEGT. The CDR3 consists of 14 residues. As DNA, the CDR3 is TGTGCCAGCAGTCGGGTGGGTAGCAATCAGCCCCAGCATTTT. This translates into CASSRVGSNQPQHF.

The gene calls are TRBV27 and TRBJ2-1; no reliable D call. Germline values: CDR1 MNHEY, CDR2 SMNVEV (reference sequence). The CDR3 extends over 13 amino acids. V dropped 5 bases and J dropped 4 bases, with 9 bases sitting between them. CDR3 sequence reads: CASSPLRYNEQFF. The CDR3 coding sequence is TGTGCCAGCAGTCCCCTTCGGTACAATGAGCAGTTCTTC.

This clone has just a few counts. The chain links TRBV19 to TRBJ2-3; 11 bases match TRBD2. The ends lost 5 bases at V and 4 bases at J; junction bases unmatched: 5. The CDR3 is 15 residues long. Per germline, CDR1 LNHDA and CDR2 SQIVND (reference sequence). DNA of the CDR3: TGTGCCAGTAGTTGGGCGACTAGCGGGGCAGATACGCAGTATTTT. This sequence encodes CASSWATSGADTQYF.

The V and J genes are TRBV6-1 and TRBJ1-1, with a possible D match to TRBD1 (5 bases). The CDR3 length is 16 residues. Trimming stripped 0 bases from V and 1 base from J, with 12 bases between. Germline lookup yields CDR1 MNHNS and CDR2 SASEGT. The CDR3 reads CASSEAPRGGNTEAFF. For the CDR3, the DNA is TGTGCCAGCAGTGAAGCGCCCCGGGGGGGGAACACTGAAGCTTTCTTT.

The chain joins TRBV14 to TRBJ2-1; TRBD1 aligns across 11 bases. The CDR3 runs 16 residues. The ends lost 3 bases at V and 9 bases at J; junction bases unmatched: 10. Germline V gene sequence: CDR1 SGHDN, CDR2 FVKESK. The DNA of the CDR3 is TGTGCCAGCAGCCAGCTACCGGGACAGGGGGAGGGTGAGCAGTTCTTC. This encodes CASSQLPGQGEGEQFF.

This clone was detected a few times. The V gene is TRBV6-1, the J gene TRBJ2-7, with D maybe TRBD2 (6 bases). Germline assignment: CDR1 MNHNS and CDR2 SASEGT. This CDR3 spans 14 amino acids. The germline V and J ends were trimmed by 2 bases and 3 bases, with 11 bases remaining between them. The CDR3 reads CASSERAGYYEQYF. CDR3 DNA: TGTGCCAGCAGTGAAAGGGCGGGGTACTACGAGCAGTACTTC.

The CDR3 here is CASSLVRNSYEQYF. CDR3 DNA: TGTGCCAGCAGCTTGGTTCGTAACTCCTACGAGCAGTACTTC. This chain links TRBV5-4 with TRBJ2-7, with D hard to call. Trimming pared 0 bases from V and 0 bases from J, leaving 7 bases between. Germline CDR1 is SGHNT and CDR2 is YYREEE (reference sequence). This CDR3 has 14 amino acids.

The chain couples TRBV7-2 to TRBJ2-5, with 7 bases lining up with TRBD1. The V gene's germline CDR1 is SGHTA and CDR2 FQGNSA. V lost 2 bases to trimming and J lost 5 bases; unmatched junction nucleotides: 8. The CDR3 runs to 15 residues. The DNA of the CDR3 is TGTGCCAGCAGCTTATACGGGACAGTAGACGAGACCCAGTACTTC. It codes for CASSLYGTVDETQYF.

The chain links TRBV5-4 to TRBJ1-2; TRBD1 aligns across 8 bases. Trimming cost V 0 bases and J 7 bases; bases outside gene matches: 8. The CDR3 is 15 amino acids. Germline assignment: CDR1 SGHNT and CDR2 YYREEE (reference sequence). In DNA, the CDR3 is TGTGCCAGCAGCTTGGTGCTCAGGGGGCGCGGTGGCTACACCTTC. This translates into CASSLVLRGRGGYTF.

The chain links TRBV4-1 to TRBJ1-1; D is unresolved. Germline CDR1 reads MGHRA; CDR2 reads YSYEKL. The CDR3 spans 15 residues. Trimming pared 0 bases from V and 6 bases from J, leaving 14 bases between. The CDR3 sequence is CASSQDGRAGAEAFF. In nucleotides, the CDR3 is TGCGCCAGCAGCCAAGACGGTAGGGCCGGGGCTGAAGCTTTCTTT.

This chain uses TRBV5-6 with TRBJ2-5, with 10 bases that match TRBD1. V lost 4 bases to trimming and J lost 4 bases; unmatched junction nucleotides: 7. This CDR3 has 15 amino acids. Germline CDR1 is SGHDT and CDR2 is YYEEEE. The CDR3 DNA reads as TGTGCCAGCAGCCGGTACCGGGACAGGGGAGAGACCCAGTACTTC. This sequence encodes CASSRYRDRGETQYF.

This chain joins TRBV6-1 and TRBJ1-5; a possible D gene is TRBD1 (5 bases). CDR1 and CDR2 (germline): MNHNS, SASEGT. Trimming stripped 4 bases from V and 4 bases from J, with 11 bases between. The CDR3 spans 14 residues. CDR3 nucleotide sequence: TGTGCCAGCAGTGGTTCGACAGAAAATCAGCCCCAGCATTTT. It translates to CASSGSTENQPQHF.

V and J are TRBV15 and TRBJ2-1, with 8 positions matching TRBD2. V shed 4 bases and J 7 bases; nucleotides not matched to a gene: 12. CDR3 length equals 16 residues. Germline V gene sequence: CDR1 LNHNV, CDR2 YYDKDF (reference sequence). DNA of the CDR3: TGTGCCACCAGCAAATTCGGGGGGGCCTCTCGGAATGAGCAGTTCTTC. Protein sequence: CATSKFGGASRNEQFF.

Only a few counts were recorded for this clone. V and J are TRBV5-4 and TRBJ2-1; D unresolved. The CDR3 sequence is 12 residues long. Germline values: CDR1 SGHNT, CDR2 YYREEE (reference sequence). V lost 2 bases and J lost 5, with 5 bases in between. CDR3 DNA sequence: TGTGCCAGCAGCTTTTTCGACAATGAGCAGTTCTTC. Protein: CASSFFDNEQFF. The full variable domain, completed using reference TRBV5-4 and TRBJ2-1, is ETGVTQSPTHLIKTRGQQVTLRCSSQSGHNTVSWYQQALGQGPQFIFQYYREEENGRGNFPPRFSGLQFPNYSSELNVNALELDDSALYLCASSFFDNEQFFGPGTRLTVL.

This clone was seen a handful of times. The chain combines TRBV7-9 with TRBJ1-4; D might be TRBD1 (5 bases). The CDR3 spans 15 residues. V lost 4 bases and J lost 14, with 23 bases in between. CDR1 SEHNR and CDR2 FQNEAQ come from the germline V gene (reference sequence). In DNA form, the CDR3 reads TGTGCCAGCAGCTCCAGACAGACGCCCCGGTCCATGCTGTTTTTT. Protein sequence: CASSSRQTPRSMLFF.

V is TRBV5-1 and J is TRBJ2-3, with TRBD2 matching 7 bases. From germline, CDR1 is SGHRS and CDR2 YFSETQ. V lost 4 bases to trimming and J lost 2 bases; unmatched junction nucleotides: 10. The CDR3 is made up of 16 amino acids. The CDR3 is CASSLGGDLYTDTQYF. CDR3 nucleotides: TGCGCCAGCAGCCTTGGGGGGGACCTTTACACAGATACGCAGTATTTT.

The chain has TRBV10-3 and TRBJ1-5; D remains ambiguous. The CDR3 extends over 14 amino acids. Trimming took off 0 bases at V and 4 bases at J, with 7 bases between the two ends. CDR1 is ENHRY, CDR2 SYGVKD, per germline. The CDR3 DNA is TGTGCCATCAGTGAGTCTCCCCGGAATCAGCCCCAGCATTTT. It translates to CAISESPRNQPQHF.

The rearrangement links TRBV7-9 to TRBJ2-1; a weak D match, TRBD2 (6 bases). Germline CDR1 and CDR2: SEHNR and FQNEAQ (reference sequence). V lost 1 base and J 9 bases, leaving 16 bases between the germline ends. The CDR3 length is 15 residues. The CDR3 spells CASSLEVRGWGEQFF. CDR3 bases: TGTGCCAGCAGCTTAGAAGTTCGGGGGTGGGGTGAGCAGTTCTTC.

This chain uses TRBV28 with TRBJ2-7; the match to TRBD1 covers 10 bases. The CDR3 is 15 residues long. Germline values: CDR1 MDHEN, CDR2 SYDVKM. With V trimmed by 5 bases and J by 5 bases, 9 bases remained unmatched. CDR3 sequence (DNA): TGTGCCAGCAGTACGGAAGACAGGGGGCGGGACGAGCAGTACTTC. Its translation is CASSTEDRGRDEQYF.

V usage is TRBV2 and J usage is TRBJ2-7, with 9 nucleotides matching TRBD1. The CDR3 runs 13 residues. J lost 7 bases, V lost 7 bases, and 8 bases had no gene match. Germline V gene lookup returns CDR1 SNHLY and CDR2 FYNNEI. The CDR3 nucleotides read TGTGCCAGCATGGGGGGACAGGGAGGTGAGCAGTACTTC. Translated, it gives CASMGGQGGEQYF.

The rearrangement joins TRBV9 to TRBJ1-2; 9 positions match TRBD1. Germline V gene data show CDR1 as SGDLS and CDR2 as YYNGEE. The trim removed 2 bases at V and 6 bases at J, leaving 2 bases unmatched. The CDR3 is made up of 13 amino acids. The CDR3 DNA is TGTGCCAGCAGCGTCGACAGGGGGGATGGCTACACCTTC. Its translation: CASSVDRGDGYTF.